Listed below are T cell receptor beta chains from one sample, sequenced in a study of T-cell memory formation after mild COVID-19. From the 5' RACE reads, TCRdb called clonotypes with MiXCR, one entry per CDR3 protein. The table lists around 370,000 distinct CDR3 sequences, under 25% of them singletons. What was sequenced was PBMCs or a T cell subset sorted from them (not recorded which). The receptors shown here come from an adult woman who had mild COVID-19 (a few samples of this study predate the infection). Cell type and time point are not known. CDR3s include the opening cysteine and the closing phenylalanine or tryptophan. The D gene is left open where the match is weak. Only part of the rows carry a size: once, few, many, or a class if the clone is expanded.

J: TRBJ2-3; size: NA; V: TRBV30; D: NA; CDR3: CAWRASGNTQYF; DNA: TGTGCCTGGAGGGCCAGTGGGAATACGCAGTATTTT
J: TRBJ2-1; size: NA; V: TRBV27; D: TRBD2; CDR3: CASRGTSGNNEQFF; DNA: TGTGCCAGCCGGGGGACTAGCGGGAACAATGAGCAGTTCTTC
J: TRBJ2-7; size: few; V: TRBV6-5; D: NA; CDR3: CASSYSTRRPYEQYF; DNA: TGTGCCAGCAGTTACTCTACACGGCGGCCCTACGAGCAGTACTTC
J: TRBJ1-3; size: NA; V: TRBV6-1; D: NA; CDR3: CASSEAFQVPSGNTIYF; DNA: TGTGCCAGCAGTGAAGCATTTCAGGTACCCTCTGGAAACACCATATATTTT
J: TRBJ1-3; size: NA; V: TRBV4-1; D: NA; CDR3: CASSQERGSGNTIYF; DNA: TGCGCCAGCAGCCAAGAGAGGGGCTCTGGAAACACCATATATTTT
J: TRBJ2-2; size: NA; V: TRBV12-3/TRBV12-4; D: TRBD1; CDR3: CASTYPGQGTRELFF; DNA: TGTGCCAGCACCTACCCGGGACAGGGGACCAGGGAGCTGTTTTTT
J: TRBJ2-2; size: few; V: TRBV5-4; D: NA; CDR3: CASSLKDTGELFF; DNA: TGTGCCAGCAGCTTGAAAGACACCGGGGAGCTGTTTTTT
J: TRBJ1-2; size: few; V: TRBV7-9; D: TRBD1; CDR3: CASSGGQANYGYTF; DNA: TGTGCCAGCAGCGGGGGACAGGCTAACTATGGCTACACCTTC
J: TRBJ2-1; size: few; V: TRBV12-3/TRBV12-4; D: NA; CDR3: CASSYLRGYEQFF; DNA: TGTGCCAGCAGCTACCTGCGTGGTTATGAGCAGTTCTTC
J: TRBJ1-2; size: NA; V: TRBV5-1; D: NA; CDR3: CASGGGNYGYTF; DNA: TGCGCCTCGGGCGGGGGCAACTATGGCTACACCTTC
J: TRBJ2-2; size: few; V: TRBV5-6; D: TRBD2; CDR3: CASSLASGSHTGELFF; DNA: TGTGCCAGCAGCTTGGCTAGCGGGAGCCACACCGGGGAGCTGTTTTTT
J: TRBJ1-5; size: NA; V: TRBV12-3/TRBV12-4; D: NA; CDR3: CASSPQTSNQPQHF; DNA: TGTGCCAGCAGCCCACAGACTAGCAATCAGCCCCAGCATTTT
J: TRBJ2-1; size: NA; V: TRBV5-3; D: TRBD2; CDR3: CARSLGAIAGDEQFF; DNA: TGTGCCAGAAGCTTGGGGGCCATAGCGGGAGATGAGCAGTTCTTC
J: TRBJ2-4; size: NA; V: TRBV4-1; D: NA; CDR3: CASSQDSHSNIQYF; DNA: TGCGCCAGCAGCCAAGATTCCCACTCTAACATTCAGTACTTC
J: TRBJ2-5; size: many; V: TRBV30; D: NA; CDR3: CAWSKWETQYF; DNA: TGTGCCTGGAGTAAGTGGGAGACCCAGTACTTC
J: TRBJ2-7; size: NA; V: TRBV9; D: NA; CDR3: CASSLLPGQLTQRYEQYF; DNA: TGTGCCAGCAGCCTTCTACCGGGCCAATTAACACAACGCTACGAGCAGTACTTC
J: TRBJ2-4; size: few; V: TRBV13; D: TRBD1; CDR3: CASSSDGTENIQYF; DNA: TGTGCCAGCAGCTCGGACGGGACAGAAAACATTCAGTACTTC
J: TRBJ1-2; size: NA; V: TRBV10-3; D: TRBD1; CDR3: CAISGYDRDGYTF; DNA: TGTGCCATCAGTGGCTATGACAGGGATGGCTACACCTTC
J: TRBJ2-7; size: NA; V: TRBV4-1; D: NA; CDR3: CASSQGLGEQYF; DNA: TGCGCCAGCAGCCAAGGATTGGGAGAGCAGTACTTC
J: TRBJ1-2; size: NA; V: TRBV9; D: TRBD1; CDR3: CASSVARGGYTF; DNA: TGTGCCAGCAGCGTAGCCAGGGGGGGCTACACCTTC
J: TRBJ2-1; size: few; V: TRBV5-1; D: NA; CDR3: CASSLPGGELYNEQFF; DNA: TGCGCCAGCAGCTTGCCGGGGGGCGAGTTGTACAATGAGCAGTTCTTC
J: TRBJ1-4; size: few; V: TRBV12-3/TRBV12-4; D: NA; CDR3: CASSFSWGGSGAATNEKLFF; DNA: TGTGCCAGCAGTTTCAGTTGGGGCGGCTCAGGGGCGGCAACTAATGAAAAACTGTTTTTT